This passage covers 3 T cell receptor beta chains from one sample sequenced in a study of blood T cell repertoires in COVID-19. This table comes from immunoSEQ multiplex PCR, and its TCRdb copy is limited to in-frame clones, with some not included. The repertoire holds 300,000 to 350,000 clones, with 75% to 95% as singletons. Sequenced material: peripheral blood. Source of these receptors: a woman in her thirties with COVID-19, enrolled during active disease.

This clone was recorded once. J is TRBJ2-5 and V is TRBV24-1; D is perhaps TRBD2 (5 bases). This CDR3 region has 12 residues. In germline, CDR1 is KGHDR, CDR2 SFDVKD. V was shortened by 3 bases and J by 6 bases, with 7 bases between the two germline ends. The CDR3 bases are TGTGCCACCAGTGATGAGCGGAAGACCCAGTACTTC. Its protein product is CATSDERKTQYF.

The CDR3 protein is CASSVGQNTEAFF. The CDR3 coding sequence is TGTGCCAGCAGTGTGGGACAGAACACTGAAGCTTTCTTT. The rearrangement uses TRBV7-3 and TRBJ1-1; D is possibly TRBD1 (6 bases). Germline V gives CDR1 SGHTA, CDR2 FQGTGA. This CDR3 is 13 amino acids long. The germline V and J ends were trimmed by 6 bases and 1 base, with 9 bases remaining between them. Supplemented by reference TRBV7-3 and TRBJ1-1, the full variable domain reads GAGVSQTPSNKVTEKGKYVELRCDPISGHTALYWYRQSLGQGPEFLIYFQGTGAADDSGLPNDRFFAVRPEGSVSTLKIQRTERGDSAVYLCASSVGQNTEAFFGQGTRLTVV.

The rearrangement uses TRBV7-3 and TRBJ2-2; TRBD1 might be the D (6 bases). Trimming stripped 5 bases from V and 7 bases from J, with 14 bases between. This CDR3 spans 14 amino acids. CDR1 is SGHTA, CDR2 FQGTGA, per germline. As DNA, the CDR3 is TGTGCCAGCAGCGCCCAACAGGGAATCGGGGAGCTGTTTTTT. Translating it yields CASSAQQGIGELFF.